Shown below are 4 T cell receptor beta chains from a single sample sequenced in a study of OX40 agonist ivuxolimab in advanced cancers. The method was immunoSEQ multiplex PCR; TCRdb's version includes in-frame clones alone and lacks a portion of them. There are approximately 69,000 clones in the sample; about 80% occur only once, and approximately 2.3% lies in the top ten. The sequencing used CD4+ or CD8+ T cells sorted from blood, collected in a trial of the OX40 agonist ivuxolimab. The receptor set was obtained from an adult with an advanced solid tumor such as melanoma, head and neck, liver or kidney cancer.

This chain joins TRBV5-4 and TRBJ1-2; 7 positions agree with TRBD1. The CDR3 covers 14 residues. Germline trimming cut 3 bases from V and 5 bases from J; bases unmatched to any gene: 7. The germline V gene encodes CDR1 SGHNT and CDR2 YYREEE (reference sequence). CDR3 protein: CASSSGTEAYGYTF. As DNA, the CDR3 is TGTGCCAGCAGCTCCGGGACAGAGGCTTATGGCTACACCTTC.

This clone was counted between two and nine times. This sequence joins TRBV4-1 and TRBJ1-1, with 10 bases aligning to TRBD1. The V gene end was trimmed by 4 bases and the J gene end by 1 base; junction bases not matched to a gene: 6. This CDR3 is 16 amino acids long. The V gene's germline CDR1 is MGHRA and CDR2 YSYEKL. The CDR3 reads CASSLSGQGRNTEAFF. CDR3 in DNA: TGCGCCAGCAGCCTATCGGGACAGGGGAGGAACACTGAAGCTTTCTTT.

This clone was seen a few times. The chain joins TRBV6-1 to TRBJ2-7, with 7 bases that match TRBD1. CDR1 and CDR2 (germline): MNHNS, SASEGT. V trimming: 10 bases; J trimming: 1 base; junction bases outside the gene matches: 7. The CDR3 totals 13 residues. CDR3: CATKSGGSYEQYF. The DNA of the CDR3 is TGTGCCACCAAATCAGGGGGATCCTACGAGCAGTACTTC.

The gene calls are TRBV28 and TRBJ2-7; D is unresolved. The germline V gene encodes CDR1 MDHEN and CDR2 SYDVKM. This CDR3 contains 14 residues. The germline V and J ends were trimmed by 7 bases and 3 bases, with 16 bases remaining between them. In DNA form, the CDR3 reads TGTGCCAGCAACGAGGACGGATGGGTCTACGAGCAGTACTTC. Translation: CASNEDGWVYEQYF.